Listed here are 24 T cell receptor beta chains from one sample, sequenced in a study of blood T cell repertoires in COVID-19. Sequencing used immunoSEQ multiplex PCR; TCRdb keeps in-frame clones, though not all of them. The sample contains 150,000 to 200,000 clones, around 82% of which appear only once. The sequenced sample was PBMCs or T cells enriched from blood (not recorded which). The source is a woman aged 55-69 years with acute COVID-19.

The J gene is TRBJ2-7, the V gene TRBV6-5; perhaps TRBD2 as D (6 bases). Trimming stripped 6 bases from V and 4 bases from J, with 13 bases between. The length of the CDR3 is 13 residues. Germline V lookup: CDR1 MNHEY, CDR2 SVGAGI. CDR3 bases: TGTGCCAGCAGCTTTAGCGGCGAATACGAGCAGTACTTC. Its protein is CASSFSGEYEQYF.

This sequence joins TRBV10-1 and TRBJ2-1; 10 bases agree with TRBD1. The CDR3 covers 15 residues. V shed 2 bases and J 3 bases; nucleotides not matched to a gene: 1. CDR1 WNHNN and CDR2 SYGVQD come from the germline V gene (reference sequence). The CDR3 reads CASSERDRGYNEQFF. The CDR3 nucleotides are TGCGCCAGCAGTGAGCGGGACAGGGGCTACAATGAGCAGTTCTTC.

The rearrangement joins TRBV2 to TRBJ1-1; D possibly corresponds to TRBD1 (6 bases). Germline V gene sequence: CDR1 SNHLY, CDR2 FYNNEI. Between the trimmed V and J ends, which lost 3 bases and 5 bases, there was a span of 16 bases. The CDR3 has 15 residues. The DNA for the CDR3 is TGTGCCAGCAGTGATCAACCAGGGGCAGGTACTGAAGCTTTCTTT. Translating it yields CASSDQPGAGTEAFF. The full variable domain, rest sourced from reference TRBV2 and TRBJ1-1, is EPEVTQTPSHQVTQMGQEVILRCVPISNHLYFYWYRQILGQKVEFLVSFYNNEISEKSEIFDDQFSVERPDGSNFTLKIRSTKLEDSAMYFCASSDQPGAGTEAFFGQGTRLTVV.

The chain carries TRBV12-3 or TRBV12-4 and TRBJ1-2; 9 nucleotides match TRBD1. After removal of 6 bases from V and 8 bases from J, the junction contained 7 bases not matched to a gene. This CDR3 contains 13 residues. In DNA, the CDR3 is TGTGCCAGCAGCAACAGGGGGCGCTTGGGCTACACCTTC. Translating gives CASSNRGRLGYTF.

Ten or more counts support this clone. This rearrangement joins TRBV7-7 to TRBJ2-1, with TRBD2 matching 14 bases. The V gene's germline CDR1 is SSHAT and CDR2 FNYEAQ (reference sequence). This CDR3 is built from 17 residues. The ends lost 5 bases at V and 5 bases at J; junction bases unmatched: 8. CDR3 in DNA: TGTGCCAGCAGCCCGAGGGGACTAGCGGGAGTTAACAATGAGCAGTTCTTC. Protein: CASSPRGLAGVNNEQFF.

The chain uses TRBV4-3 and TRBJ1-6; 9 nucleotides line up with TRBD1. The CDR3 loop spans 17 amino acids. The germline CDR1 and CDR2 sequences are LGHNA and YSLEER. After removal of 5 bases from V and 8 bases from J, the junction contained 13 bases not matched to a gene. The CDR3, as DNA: TGCGCCAGCAGCGTCTACACCGGGGACAGGGATCATTCACCCCTCCACTTT. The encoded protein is CASSVYTGDRDHSPLHF.

CDR3 in amino acids: CASRTRGGPPDTQYF. The DNA for the CDR3 is TGCGCCAGCAGGACGCGGGGGGGCCCCCCAGATACGCAGTATTTT. The V call is TRBV5-1, the J call TRBJ2-3; TRBD2 agrees at 9 bases. The CDR3 sequence is 15 residues long. Looked up from germline, CDR1 is SGHRS and CDR2 is YFSETQ. V was pared by 5 bases and J by 4 bases, with 8 bases of the junction left unmatched.

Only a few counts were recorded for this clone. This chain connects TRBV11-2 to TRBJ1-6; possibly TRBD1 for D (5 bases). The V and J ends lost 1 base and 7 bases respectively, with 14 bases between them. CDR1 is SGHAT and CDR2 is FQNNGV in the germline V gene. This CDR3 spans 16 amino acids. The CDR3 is CASSLGLGGLNSPLHF. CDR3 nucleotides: TGTGCCAGCAGCTTAGGTCTGGGGGGGTTGAATTCACCCCTCCACTTT.

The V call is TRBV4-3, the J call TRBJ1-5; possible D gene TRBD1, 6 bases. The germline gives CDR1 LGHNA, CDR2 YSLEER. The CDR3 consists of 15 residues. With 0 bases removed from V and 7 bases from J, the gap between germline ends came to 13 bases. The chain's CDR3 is CASSQDLTGNQPQHF. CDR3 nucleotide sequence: TGCGCCAGCAGCCAAGATCTTACAGGGAACCAGCCCCAGCATTTT.

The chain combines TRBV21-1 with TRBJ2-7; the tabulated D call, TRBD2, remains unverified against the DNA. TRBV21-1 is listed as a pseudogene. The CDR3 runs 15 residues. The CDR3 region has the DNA TGTGCCAGCAGCAAAGGTAAGCGCCCCTCCTACGAGCAGTACTTC. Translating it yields CASSKGKRPSYEQYF.

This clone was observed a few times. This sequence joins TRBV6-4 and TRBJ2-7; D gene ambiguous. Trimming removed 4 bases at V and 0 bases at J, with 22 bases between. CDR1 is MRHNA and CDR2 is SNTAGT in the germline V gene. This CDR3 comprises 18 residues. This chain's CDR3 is CASSGVQLNTYGSYEQYF. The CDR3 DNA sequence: TGTGCCAGCAGTGGTGTCCAACTAAATACTTATGGCTCCTACGAGCAGTACTTC.

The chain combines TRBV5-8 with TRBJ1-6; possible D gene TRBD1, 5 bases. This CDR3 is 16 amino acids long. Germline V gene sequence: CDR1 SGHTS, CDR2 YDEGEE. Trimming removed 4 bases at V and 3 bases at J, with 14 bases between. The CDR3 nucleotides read TGTGCCAGCAGCGTCGGGGGACGTCTCTATAATTCACCCCTCCACTTT. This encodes CASSVGGRLYNSPLHF.

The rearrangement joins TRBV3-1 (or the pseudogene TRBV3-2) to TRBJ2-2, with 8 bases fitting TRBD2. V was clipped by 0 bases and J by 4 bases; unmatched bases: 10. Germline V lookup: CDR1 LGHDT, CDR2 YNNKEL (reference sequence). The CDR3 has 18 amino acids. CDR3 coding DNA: TGTGCCAGCAGCCAAGAGCCCTTACTAGCGGTCCTCACCGGGGAGCTGTTTTTT. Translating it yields CASSQEPLLAVLTGELFF.

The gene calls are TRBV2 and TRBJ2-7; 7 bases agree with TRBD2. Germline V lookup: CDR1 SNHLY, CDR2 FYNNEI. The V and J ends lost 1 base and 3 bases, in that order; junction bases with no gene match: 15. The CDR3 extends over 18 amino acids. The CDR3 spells CASSEGAAKRGPFYEQYF. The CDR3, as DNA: TGTGCCAGCAGTGAAGGGGCAGCGAAGCGGGGACCGTTCTACGAGCAGTACTTC.

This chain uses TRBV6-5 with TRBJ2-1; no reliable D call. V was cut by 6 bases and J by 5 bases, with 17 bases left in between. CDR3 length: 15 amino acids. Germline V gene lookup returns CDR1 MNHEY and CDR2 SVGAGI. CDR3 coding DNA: TGTGCCAGCAGAAACACCGGGTTACCACACAATGAGCAGTTCTTC. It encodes CASRNTGLPHNEQFF.

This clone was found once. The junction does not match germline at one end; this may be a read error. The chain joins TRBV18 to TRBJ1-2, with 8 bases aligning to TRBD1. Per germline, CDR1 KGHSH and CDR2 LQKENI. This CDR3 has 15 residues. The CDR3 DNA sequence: TGTGCCAGCTCACCGGAACTACAGGGGGGGACCAAGTTCCCCTTC. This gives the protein CASSPELQGGTKFPF.

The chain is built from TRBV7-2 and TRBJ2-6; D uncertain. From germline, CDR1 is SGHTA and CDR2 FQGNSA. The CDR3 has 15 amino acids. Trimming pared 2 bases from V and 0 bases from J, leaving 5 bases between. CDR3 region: CASSLWASGANVLTF. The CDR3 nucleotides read TGTGCCAGCAGCTTATGGGCCTCTGGGGCCAACGTCCTGACTTTC.

CDR3 DNA: TGTGCCGCCGGAGGAATAAGGGACACCGGGGAGCTGTTTTTT. It translates to CAAGGIRDTGELFF. The gene calls are TRBV15 and TRBJ2-2; D perhaps matches TRBD2 (5 bases). Germline CDR1 reads LNHNV; CDR2 reads YYDKDF (reference sequence). The CDR3 runs 14 residues. V was shortened by 11 bases and J by 3 bases, with 16 bases between the two germline ends.

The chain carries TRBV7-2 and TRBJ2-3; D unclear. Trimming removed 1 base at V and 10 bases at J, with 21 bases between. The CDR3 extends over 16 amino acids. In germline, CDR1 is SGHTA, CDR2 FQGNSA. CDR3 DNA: TGTGCCAGCAGCTTAGGCGGAGATCCTTCACGGCGACCGCAGTATTTT. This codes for CASSLGGDPSRRPQYF.

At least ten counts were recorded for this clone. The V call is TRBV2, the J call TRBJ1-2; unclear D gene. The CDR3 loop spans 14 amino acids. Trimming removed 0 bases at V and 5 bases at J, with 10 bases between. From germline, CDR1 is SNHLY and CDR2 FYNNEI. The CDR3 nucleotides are TGTGCCAGCAGTGAAGCGCGGCAGTCGTATGGCTACACCTTC. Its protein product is CASSEARQSYGYTF.

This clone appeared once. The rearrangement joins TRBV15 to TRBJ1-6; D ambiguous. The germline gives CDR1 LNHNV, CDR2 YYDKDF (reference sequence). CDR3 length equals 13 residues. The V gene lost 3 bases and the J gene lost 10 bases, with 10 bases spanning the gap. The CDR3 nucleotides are TGTGCCACCAGCAGTCGGGTAAAATCACCCCTCCACTTT. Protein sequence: CATSSRVKSPLHF.

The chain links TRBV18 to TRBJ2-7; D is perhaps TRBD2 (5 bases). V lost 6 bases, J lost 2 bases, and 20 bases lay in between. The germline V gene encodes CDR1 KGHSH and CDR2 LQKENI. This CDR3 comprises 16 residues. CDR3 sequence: CASSPSEGSYTYEQYF. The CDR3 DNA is TGTGCCAGCTCCCCATCCGAGGGTAGTTATACCTACGAGCAGTACTTC.

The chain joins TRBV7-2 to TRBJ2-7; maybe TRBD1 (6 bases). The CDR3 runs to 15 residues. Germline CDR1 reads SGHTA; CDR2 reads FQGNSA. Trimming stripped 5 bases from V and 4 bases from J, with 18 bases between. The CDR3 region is CASSLEDRYSYEQYF. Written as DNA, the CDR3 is TGTGCCAGCAGCCTAGAAGACAGGTATAGTTACGAGCAGTACTTC.

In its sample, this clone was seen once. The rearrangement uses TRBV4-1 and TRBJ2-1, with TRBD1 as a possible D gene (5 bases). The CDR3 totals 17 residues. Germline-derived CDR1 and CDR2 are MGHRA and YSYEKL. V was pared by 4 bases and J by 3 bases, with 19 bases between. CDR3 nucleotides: TGCGCCAGCAGCCCTTCCGTTAGCAGGGATAGCTACAATGAGCAGTTCTTC. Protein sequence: CASSPSVSRDSYNEQFF.